The next 23 T cell receptor beta chains were all read from a single sample in a study of blood T cells in healthy people across ages. The authors ran a second PCR of about 6 to 11 cycles using a sample-barcoded 5' primer and a J-beta primer mix. TCRdb called the 5' RACE reads again in MiXCR, with one record for every CDR3 protein. Of 920,000 or so distinct CDR3 sequences listed, 40% to 45% are singletons. The sample was blood. The receptor set was obtained from a woman aged 55-69 years in good health.

This rearrangement joins TRBV4-2 to TRBJ2-3, with TRBD2 identical over 9 bases. This CDR3 is 19 amino acids long. Germline V gene data show CDR1 as LGHNA and CDR2 as YNFKEQ. Losses at the gene ends were 0 bases for V and 0 bases for J; bases not matched to a gene: 10. The CDR3 DNA follows: TGTGCCAGCAGCCAAGATGTGGGGACTAGCTGGTCTAGCACAGATACGCAGTATTTT. Translated, it gives CASSQDVGTSWSSTDTQYF.

The sample holds a few counts of this clonotype. This chain connects TRBV7-9 to TRBJ1-2; D ambiguous. V lost 5 bases, J lost 1 base, and 11 bases lay in between. The V gene's germline CDR1 is SEHNR and CDR2 FQNEAQ (reference sequence). The CDR3 is 14 residues long. Here the CDR3 reads CASSASQVNYGYTF. In nucleotides, the CDR3 is TGTGCCAGCAGCGCGAGTCAAGTTAACTATGGCTACACCTTC.

The rearrangement links TRBV5-6 to TRBJ2-1; D uncertain. This CDR3 is 14 amino acids long. Germline CDR1 reads SGHDT; CDR2 reads YYEEEE. The V and J ends lost 5 bases and 1 base respectively, with 10 bases between them. CDR3 region: CASRSRVSYNEQFF. The DNA of the CDR3 is TGTGCCAGCAGGTCCCGGGTATCCTACAATGAGCAGTTCTTC. The full variable domain, in which reference TRBV5-6 and TRBJ2-1 provide the parts outside the CDR3, is DAGVTQSPTHLIKTRGQQVTLRCSPKSGHDTVSWYQQALGQGPQFIFQYYEEEERQRGNFPDRFSGHQFPNYSSELNVNALLLGDSALYLCASRSRVSYNEQFFGPGTRLTVL.

The chain carries TRBV7-3 and TRBJ2-3; D is possibly TRBD2 (6 bases). This CDR3 spans 14 amino acids. Germline V lookup: CDR1 SGHTA, CDR2 FQGTGA. The V and J ends lost 2 bases and 4 bases respectively, with 10 bases between them. The CDR3, as DNA: TGTGCCAGCAGCTTAGTCGCTAGCGCAGATACGCAGTATTTT. Translation: CASSLVASADTQYF.

CDR3 sequence (DNA): TGTGCCAGCAGTGAATATGACAGAGGGGCTTACAATGAGCAGTTCTTC. Amino acid sequence: CASSEYDRGAYNEQFF. This rearrangement joins TRBV25-1 to TRBJ2-1, with D possibly called TRBD1 or TRBD2 (5 bases each). V lost 0 bases and J 4 bases, leaving 13 bases between the germline ends. The V gene's germline CDR1 is MGHDK and CDR2 SYGVNS. This CDR3 region has 16 residues. Supplemented by reference TRBV25-1 and TRBJ2-1, the full variable domain reads EADIYQTPRYLVIGTGKKITLECSQTMGHDKMYWYQQDPGMELHLIHYSYGVNSTEKGDLSSESTVSRIRTEHFPLTLESARPSHTSQYLCASSEYDRGAYNEQFFGPGTRLTVL.

This chain uses TRBV20-1 with TRBJ2-4, with D possibly TRBD2 on 6 matching bases. There are 15 residues in the CDR3. The V gene's germline CDR1 is DFQATT and CDR2 SNEGSKA (reference sequence). V was trimmed by 7 bases and J by 1 base, leaving 17 bases between them. CDR3 DNA sequence: TGCAGTGTTGGTTCAGGGACTTTGGCCAAAAACATTCAGTACTTC. Translation gives CSVGSGTLAKNIQYF.

The J gene is TRBJ2-1, the V gene TRBV18; D is undetermined. Trimming pared 5 bases from V and 10 bases from J, leaving 21 bases between. The CDR3 has 15 amino acids. The V gene's germline CDR1 is KGHSH and CDR2 LQKENI. CDR3 sequence: CASSTEEELIYEQFF. The CDR3 DNA reads as TGTGCCAGCTCAACCGAAGAAGAGCTAATCTACGAGCAGTTCTTC.

Only one count was recorded for this clonotype. At one of its ends the junction is not consistent with the germline gene, which may arise from a read error. The V call is TRBV28, the J call TRBJ1-5; no clear D. This CDR3 has 14 residues. From germline, CDR1 is MDHEN and CDR2 SYDVKM. The CDR3 here is CTSSLGGSHQPQHF. CDR3 nucleotides: TGTACCAGCAGTTTAGGAGGGTCCCATCAGCCCCAGCATTTT.

The rearrangement uses TRBV27 and TRBJ2-7; 7 nucleotides align to TRBD1. Per germline, CDR1 MNHEY and CDR2 SMNVEV (reference sequence). The CDR3 consists of 13 residues. The V and J ends lost 6 bases and 5 bases, in that order; junction bases with no gene match: 7. CDR3 amino acids: CASRGNRGNEQYF. The CDR3 DNA reads TGTGCCAGCAGGGGTAACAGGGGTAACGAGCAGTACTTC.

As DNA, the CDR3 is TGTGCCAGCAGTTCCTTTATAGGGGGACAAGAGACCCAGTACTTC. Amino acid sequence: CASSSFIGGQETQYF. The chain combines TRBV27 with TRBJ2-5, with D maybe TRBD1 (6 bases). The CDR3 is 15 residues long. Trimming removed 4 bases at V and 2 bases at J, with 14 bases between. Germline assignment: CDR1 MNHEY and CDR2 SMNVEV (reference sequence).

The CDR3 bases are TGTGCCACCAGCAGAGATACCGTCCAAGAGACCCAGTACTTC. Translating gives CATSRDTVQETQYF. The chain carries TRBV15 and TRBJ2-5, with unresolved D. The CDR3 runs to 14 residues. From germline, CDR1 is LNHNV and CDR2 YYDKDF (reference sequence). V was clipped by 0 bases and J by 1 base, with 6 bases between them.

The chain is built from TRBV28 and TRBJ2-7, with D perhaps matching TRBD2 (5 bases). The CDR3 covers 14 residues. Germline CDR1 MDHEN, CDR2 SYDVKM. Trimming removed 6 bases from V and 0 bases from J, with 12 bases in between. CDR3 nucleotides: TGTGCCAGCAGAATAGCGTTGAGCTCCTACGAGCAGTACTTC. Translated, it gives CASRIALSSYEQYF. Combining the CDR3 with reference TRBV28 and TRBJ2-7 gives the whole variable domain DVKVTQSSRYLVKRTGEKVFLECVQDMDHENMFWYRQDPGLGLRLIYFSYDVKMKEKGDIPEGYSVSREKKERFSLILESASTNQTSMYLCASRIALSSYEQYFGPGTRLTVT.

The CDR3 nucleotides read TGTGCCAGCAGCTTAGATCGCATACTGAATGAGCAGTTCTTC. It specifies CASSLDRILNEQFF. The V and J genes are TRBV7-2 and TRBJ2-1; D is ambiguous. V was trimmed by 1 base and J by 7 bases, leaving 11 bases between them. The CDR3 contains 14 residues. CDR1 SGHTA and CDR2 FQGNSA come from the germline V gene. Looking up the rest from reference TRBV7-2 and TRBJ2-1 gives the full variable domain: GAGVSQSPSNKVTEKGKDVELRCDPISGHTALYWYRQSLGQGLEFLIYFQGNSAPDKSGLPSDRFSAERTGGSVSTLTIQRTQQEDSAVYLCASSLDRILNEQFFGPGTRLTVL.

The chain is built from TRBV4-1 and TRBJ1-6; 9 nucleotides match TRBD1. J was trimmed by 8 bases and V by 3 bases; bases with no gene match: 5. This CDR3 is built from 15 residues. Per the germline V gene, CDR1 is MGHRA and CDR2 is YSYEKL. The CDR3 spells CASSQWTGEDSPLHF. DNA of the CDR3: TGCGCCAGCAGCCAGTGGACAGGGGAGGATTCACCCCTCCACTTT.

The table lists this clonotype with many counts. The chain uses TRBV5-1 and TRBJ1-2, with 10 nucleotides matching TRBD1. Germline V gene lookup returns CDR1 SGHRS and CDR2 YFSETQ. The CDR3 covers 14 residues. V shed 3 bases and J 6 bases; nucleotides not matched to a gene: 5. Here the CDR3 reads CASSSGTGEHGYTF. Written as DNA, the CDR3 is TGCGCCAGCAGCTCGGGGACAGGGGAACATGGCTACACCTTC.

V and J are TRBV6-1 and TRBJ1-4; perhaps TRBD1 as D (6 bases). This CDR3 contains 15 residues. V lost 3 bases, J lost 3 bases, and 11 bases lay in between. Germline V gene lookup returns CDR1 MNHNS and CDR2 SASEGT. This CDR3 reads CASSDGQPSNEKLFF. The CDR3 DNA is TGTGCCAGCAGTGACGGACAGCCGTCTAATGAAAAACTGTTTTTT.

This clonotype showed up just a few times. The chain is built from TRBV27 and TRBJ2-1, with a tentative D call TRBD1 (5 bases). Trimming stripped 3 bases from V and 6 bases from J, with 12 bases between. The length of the CDR3 is 14 residues. Germline loops: CDR1 MNHEY, CDR2 SMNVEV (reference sequence). The CDR3 DNA reads TGTGCCAGCAGTTTTCAAGGGGCCGCCAATGAGCAGTTCTTC. Translating gives CASSFQGAANEQFF.

The chain couples TRBV27 to TRBJ1-2; D might be TRBD1 (5 bases). The V gene's germline CDR1 is MNHEY and CDR2 SMNVEV (reference sequence). V was cut by 5 bases and J by 4 bases, with 14 bases left in between. This CDR3 region has 14 residues. The CDR3 bases are TGTGCCAGCAGTCGGGGGTCGAGGGGCTATGGCTACACCTTC. The encoded protein is CASSRGSRGYGYTF.

This chain joins TRBV27 and TRBJ2-5; TRBD1 matches 9 bases. The J segment lost 11 bases and the V segment lost 5 bases, leaving 15 bases of the junction unmatched. The CDR3 covers 15 residues. CDR1 MNHEY and CDR2 SMNVEV come from the germline V gene (reference sequence). CDR3 protein: CASSPAGTGSKEQYF. The CDR3 coding sequence is TGTGCCAGCAGTCCCGCCGGGACAGGGTCTAAAGAGCAGTACTTC.

The chain recombines TRBV4-2 with TRBJ2-3, with D possibly being TRBD2 (5 bases). This CDR3 has 15 residues. With 0 bases removed from V and 6 bases from J, the gap between germline ends came to 13 bases. Looked up from germline, CDR1 is LGHNA and CDR2 is YNFKEQ. This CDR3 is CASSQELAGGDTQYF. The CDR3 DNA sequence: TGTGCCAGCAGCCAAGAATTAGCAGGCGGGGATACGCAGTATTTT.

The rearrangement joins TRBV30 to TRBJ1-5, with D unresolved. CDR1 is GTSNPN and CDR2 is SVGIG in the germline V gene (reference sequence). V shed 0 bases and J shed 5 bases, with 11 bases lying between them. This CDR3 contains 14 residues. CDR3 DNA sequence: TGTGCCTGGAGTGTTGGTTCGTTGGATCAGCCCCAGCATTTT. Translated, it gives CAWSVGSLDQPQHF.

This clonotype was counted between two and nine times. The chain's CDR3 is CATSRDLGSGSFYEQYF. The CDR3 coding sequence is TGTGCCACCAGCAGAGATCTGGGTAGCGGGAGTTTCTACGAGCAGTACTTC. The rearrangement joins TRBV15 to TRBJ2-7; 9 bases are shared with TRBD2. The CDR3 runs 17 residues. CDR1 and CDR2 (germline): LNHNV, YYDKDF (reference sequence). J lost 3 bases, V lost 0 bases, and 9 bases had no gene match.

The V call is TRBV7-9, the J call TRBJ2-7; 11 nucleotides agree with TRBD2. Looked up from germline, CDR1 is SEHNR and CDR2 is FQNEAQ (reference sequence). The CDR3 is 17 amino acids. Trimming at V came to 0 bases and at J to 1 base, leaving 5 bases not matched to a gene. In DNA, the CDR3 is TGTGCCAGCAGCTTAGCGTCGTCTAGCGGGAGGTCCTACGAGCAGTACTTC. It encodes CASSLASSSGRSYEQYF. The variable domain in full, completed from reference TRBV7-9 and TRBJ2-7, reads DTGVSQNPRHKITKRGQNVTFRCDPISEHNRLYWYRQTLGQGPEFLTYFQNEAQLEKSRLLSDRFSAERPKGSFSTLEIQRTEQGDSAMYLCASSLASSSGRSYEQYFGPGTRLTVT.